This TCR beta chain was obtained from a study of T cell clonotyping in hematopoietic cell transplantation. The time point is: recipient sample about 28 days before transplant, after cytoreduction. For this clone: This specimen includes other DNA sequences encoding the same CDR3.

Per the germline V gene, CDR1 is DFQATT and CDR2 is SNEGSKA (reference sequence). Unmatched junction bases numbered 5, after V lost 6 bases and J lost 7 bases. The CDR3 contains 11 residues. The data were produced by immunoSEQ multiplex PCR, yet TCRdb's version contains in-frame clones alone and is incomplete. This sample has about 29,000 clones, with around 80% found just once. The chain links TRBV20-1 to TRBJ1-2, with TRBD1 matching over 7 bases. Sequencing was performed on peripheral blood mononuclear cells, taken before stem cell transplant. This receptor was obtained from a woman under 40 with chronic myeloid leukemia. Some clones in this sample may be carry-over from other donors' samples. The chain's CDR3 is CSARQGGGYTF. CDR3 DNA sequence: TGCAGTGCAAGACAGGGCGGTGGCTACACCTTC.